The clone carrying this TCR beta chain was detected many times. The data derive from a study of spatial heterogeneity in lung cancer. Turning to the study itself: Unique TCR and UMI combinations averaged more than ten appearances each in raw reads.

A single record per CDR3 protein comes from TCRdb applying MiXCR to the 5' RACE reads. The data hold some 44,000 distinct CDR3 sequences, with roughly 13% observed a single time. Described time point: sample taken at primary tumor resection. The CDR3 totals 16 residues. Germline CDR1 reads SGHTA; CDR2 reads FQGNSA. Trimming left V 0 bases short and J 3 bases short, with 9 bases between. Sequenced material: PBMCs, taken at surgery. The sequence came from a male donor with early-stage non-small cell lung cancer. V is TRBV7-2 and J is TRBJ2-6; D is undetermined. This chain's CDR3 is CASSLAIHGGANVLTF. DNA of the CDR3: TGTGCCAGCAGCTTAGCGATACACGGTGGGGCCAACGTCCTGACTTTC.